This TCR beta chain was documented in a study of cytomegalovirus exposure and HLA in healthy donors. General study points: Common viral pathogens seemed, in a later analysis, to connect with several of the most significant clusters. Diagnosis of cytomegalovirus status made by the classifier reportedly showed high specificity and sensitivity. Later analysis demonstrated an association between a missense DCLRE1C variant and TCR beta V- and J-gene trimming. Specific recognition of CMV antigens was confirmed in vitro for a few chains (all CMV-associated).

Both 60 Vbeta primers and 13 Jbeta primers went into the PCR. Some clones are missing from TCRdb's copy, which holds only in-frame ones; the method was immunoSEQ multiplex PCR. The sample contains under 150,000 clones, 70% to 85% of which appear only once. In this sample, this clone turned up a few times. Its antigen is as yet unknown. J was trimmed by 0 bases and V by 9 bases; bases with no gene match: 9. The CDR3 loop spans 15 amino acids. Per the germline V gene, CDR1 is LNHDA and CDR2 is SQIVND (reference sequence). Sample: PBMCs. The chain links TRBV19 to TRBJ2-3, with 7 bases aligning to TRBD2. The TCR comes from a male donor in good health and CMV-seronegative. DNA of the CDR3: TGTGCCAGCCGTGACGGGCGGGAGAGCACAGATACGCAGTATTTT. Translated, it gives CASRDGRESTDTQYF.